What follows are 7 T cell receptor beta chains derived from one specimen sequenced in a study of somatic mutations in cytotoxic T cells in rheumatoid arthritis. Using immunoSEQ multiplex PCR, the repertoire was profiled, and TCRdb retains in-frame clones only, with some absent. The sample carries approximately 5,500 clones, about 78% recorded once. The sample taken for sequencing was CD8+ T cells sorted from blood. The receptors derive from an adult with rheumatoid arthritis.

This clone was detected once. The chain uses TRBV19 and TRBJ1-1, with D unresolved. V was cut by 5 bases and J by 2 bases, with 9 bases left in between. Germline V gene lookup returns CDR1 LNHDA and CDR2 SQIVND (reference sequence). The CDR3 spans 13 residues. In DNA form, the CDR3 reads TGTGCCAGTAGTGTCAGGTTAAACACTGAAGCTTTCTTT. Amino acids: CASSVRLNTEAFF.

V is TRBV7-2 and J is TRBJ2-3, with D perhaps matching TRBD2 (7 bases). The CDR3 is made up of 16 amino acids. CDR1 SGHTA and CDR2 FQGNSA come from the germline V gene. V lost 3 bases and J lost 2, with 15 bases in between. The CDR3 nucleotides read TGTGCCAGCAGCTTCTCATACGGGGGGCTCACAGATACGCAGTATTTT. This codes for CASSFSYGGLTDTQYF.

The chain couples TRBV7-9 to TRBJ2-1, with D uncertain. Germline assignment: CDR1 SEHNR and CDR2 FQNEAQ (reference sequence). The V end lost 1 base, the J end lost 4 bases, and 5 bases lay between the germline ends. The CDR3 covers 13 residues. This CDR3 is CASSLDSYNEQFF. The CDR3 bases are TGTGCCAGCAGCTTAGACAGTTACAATGAGCAGTTCTTC.

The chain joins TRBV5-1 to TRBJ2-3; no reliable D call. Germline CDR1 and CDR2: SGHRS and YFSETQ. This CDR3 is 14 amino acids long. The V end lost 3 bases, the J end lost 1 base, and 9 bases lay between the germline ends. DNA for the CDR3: TGCGCCAGCAGCTCCCTAGACGGCACAGATACGCAGTATTTT. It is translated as CASSSLDGTDTQYF.

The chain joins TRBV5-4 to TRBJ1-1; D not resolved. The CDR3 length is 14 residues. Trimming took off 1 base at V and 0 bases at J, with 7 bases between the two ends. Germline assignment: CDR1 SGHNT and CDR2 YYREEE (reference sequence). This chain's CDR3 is CASSLPGMNTEAFF. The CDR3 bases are TGTGCCAGCAGCTTGCCGGGCATGAACACTGAAGCTTTCTTT.

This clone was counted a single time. The CDR3 bases are TGTGCCAGCAGCGCCGCGGCTGACTCAAACTATGGCTACACCTTC. Translated, it gives CASSAAADSNYGYTF. The J gene is TRBJ1-2, the V gene TRBV11-3, with no clear D. From germline, CDR1 is SGHNT and CDR2 YENEEA. Trimming shortened V by 5 bases and J by 2 bases, and 15 bases separated the two germline ends. This CDR3 spans 15 amino acids.

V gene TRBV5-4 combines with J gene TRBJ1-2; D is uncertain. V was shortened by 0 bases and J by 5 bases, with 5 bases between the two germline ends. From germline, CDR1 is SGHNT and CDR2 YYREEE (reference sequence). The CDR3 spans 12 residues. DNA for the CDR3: TGTGCCAGCAGCTTGGGAGGTTATGGCTACACCTTC. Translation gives CASSLGGYGYTF.